These 5 T cell receptor beta chains came from one sample sequenced in a study of T cells after yellow fever vaccination. Each CDR3 protein is one row after TCRdb ran MiXCR on the 5' RACE reads. The table shows 120,000 or so distinct CDR3 sequences, with around 9.8% occurring only once. The sequences come from CD8+ T cells sorted from PBMCs, collected on the day of the yellow fever booster vaccination. The receptors were sampled from a young man who received the YFV17D yellow fever vaccine.

This clonotype appeared a few times. The V call is TRBV5-1, the J call TRBJ1-2, with 8 bases that match TRBD1. The CDR3 has 14 amino acids. Germline V lookup: CDR1 SGHRS, CDR2 YFSETQ. V lost 1 base and J lost 6; bases outside the gene matches: 5. Here the CDR3 DNA reads TGCGCCAGCAGCTTGATCCAGGGGGCTGATGGCTACACCTTC. Its translation is CASSLIQGADGYTF.

This clonotype showed up just a few times. The chain recombines TRBV6-2 or TRBV6-3 with TRBJ2-1; tentatively, D is TRBD2 (5 bases). This CDR3 has 15 amino acids. The V and J ends lost 1 base and 1 base respectively, with 8 bases between them. Germline V gene data show CDR1 as MNHEY and CDR2 as SVGEGT. The CDR3 sequence: CASSYFGESYNEQFF. The CDR3 region has the DNA TGTGCCAGCAGTTACTTCGGGGAATCCTACAATGAGCAGTTCTTC.

This clonotype was picked up a small number of times. CDR3 loop: CASSSGANEQFF. CDR3 bases: TGTGCCAGCAGCTCTGGAGCGAATGAGCAGTTCTTC. The chain is built from TRBV7-9 and TRBJ2-1, with unresolved D. CDR1 is SEHNR and CDR2 is FQNEAQ in the germline V gene (reference sequence). V was trimmed by 4 bases and J by 7 bases, leaving 8 bases between them. There are 12 residues in the CDR3. The whole variable domain, remainder taken from reference TRBV7-9 and TRBJ2-1, is DTGVSQNPRHKITKRGQNVTFRCDPISEHNRLYWYRQTLGQGPEFLTYFQNEAQLEKSRLLSDRFSAERPKGSFSTLEIQRTEQGDSAMYLCASSSGANEQFFGPGTRLTVL.

The V gene is TRBV5-1, the J gene TRBJ2-5; D could derive from TRBD1 or TRBD2 (5 bases each). Germline V gives CDR1 SGHRS, CDR2 YFSETQ. Between the trimmed V and J ends, which lost 0 bases and 5 bases, there was a span of 14 bases. The CDR3 is 15 residues long. The CDR3: CASSLVGTVTETQYF. The CDR3 DNA sequence: TGCGCCAGCAGCTTGGTGGGGACGGTAACGGAGACCCAGTACTTC.

This sequence joins TRBV6-6 and TRBJ1-2; 7 bases map to TRBD1. Germline loops: CDR1 MNHNY, CDR2 SVGAGI (reference sequence). The CDR3 runs to 15 residues. V was clipped by 5 bases and J by 8 bases; unmatched bases: 14. CDR3 residues: CASSDRQGWIQGYTF. The CDR3 DNA reads as TGTGCCAGCAGTGACCGACAGGGATGGATACAGGGCTACACCTTC.